The 28 T cell receptor beta chains reported below all come from one sample, sequenced in a study of blood T cells in healthy people across ages. A J-beta primer mix and a sample-barcoded 5' primer were used in a second PCR of about 6 to 12 cycles. TCRdb redid the calling of the 5' RACE reads with MiXCR, one entry per CDR3 protein. The sample shows 700,000 to 850,000 distinct CDR3 sequences, under 40% of them seen only once. Sequencing was done on a sample of blood. All receptors come from a man between 18 and 35 years old in good health.

The chain uses TRBV5-1 and TRBJ1-1, with 8 nucleotides matching TRBD1. This CDR3 has 16 amino acids. V was clipped by 3 bases and J by 0 bases; unmatched bases: 7. Germline CDR1 is SGHRS and CDR2 is YFSETQ. CDR3 nucleotide sequence: TGCGCCAGCAGCTGGGGGGACAGGCGATTGAACACTGAAGCTTTCTTT. It codes for CASSWGDRRLNTEAFF.

V gene TRBV19 combines with J gene TRBJ2-3; 7 nucleotides align to TRBD1. The CDR3 has 14 residues. J gave up 2 bases and V 6 bases, and 5 bases lay outside the gene matches. Germline CDR1 and CDR2: LNHDA and SQIVND (reference sequence). The CDR3, as DNA: TGTGCCAGTAGACCGGGACAGTACACAGATACGCAGTATTTT. Protein sequence: CASRPGQYTDTQYF.

As regards this clonotype: The junction does not match germline at one end; this may be a read error. The chain joins TRBV7-7 to TRBJ2-1; possibly TRBD2 for D (7 bases). The germline CDR1 and CDR2 sequences are SSHAT and FNYEAQ (reference sequence). This CDR3 is 14 amino acids long. CDR3 sequence (DNA): TGTGCTAGCAGCCCTACGGGGGGCCTCAATGAGCAGTTCTTC. Its translation is CASSPTGGLNEQFF. Complete variable domain (other parts from reference TRBV7-7 and TRBJ2-1): GAGVSQSPRYKVTKRGQDVTLRCDPISSHATLYWYQQALGQGPEFLTYFNYEAQPDKSGLPSDRFSAERPEGSISTLTIQRTEQRDSAMYRCASSPTGGLNEQFFGPGTRLTVL.

V and J are TRBV2 and TRBJ1-1; 9 bases align to TRBD1. CDR1 and CDR2 from the germline V gene are SNHLY and FYNNEI. Trimming took 6 bases from V and 3 from J; bases not matched to a gene: 5. The CDR3 has 14 residues. The CDR3 DNA reads as TGTGCCAGCAGCGCACAGGGGGCTGACACTGAAGCTTTCTTT. Translation gives CASSAQGADTEAFF.

This clonotype was picked up a small number of times. The chain has TRBV7-9 and TRBJ2-5; possibly TRBD2 for D (6 bases). Germline values: CDR1 SEHNR, CDR2 FQNEAQ (reference sequence). The CDR3 spans 16 residues. Trimming pared 4 bases from V and 11 bases from J, leaving 26 bases between. The CDR3 DNA is TGTGCCAGCAGCTACTACCCGGGACGGGAGAACAATGAGCAGTACTTC. Protein: CASSYYPGRENNEQYF.

A remark on this clonotype: A read error may account for a junction end that differs from germline. V usage is TRBV5-6 and J usage is TRBJ1-6, with 9 bases identical to TRBD1. Germline V gene sequence: CDR1 SGHDT, CDR2 YYEEEE. CDR3 length: 15 amino acids. The CDR3 region is CASTYYGQGRSPPHF. The CDR3 DNA is TGTGCCAGCACCTACTATGGACAGGGGCGATCACCCCCCCACTTT. The whole variable domain, remainder taken from reference TRBV5-6 and TRBJ1-6, is DAGVTQSPTHLIKTRGQQVTLRCSPKSGHDTVSWYQQALGQGPQFIFQYYEEEERQRGNFPDRFSGHQFPNYSSELNVNALLLGDSALYLCASTYYGQGRSPPHFGNGTRLTVT.

J is TRBJ1-4 and V is TRBV4-1; 8 nucleotides align to TRBD1. This CDR3 has 14 amino acids. CDR1 and CDR2 (germline): MGHRA, YSYEKL. V dropped 7 bases and J dropped 3; count of bases not matched to a gene: 4. This CDR3 is CASTRQGSNEKLFF. CDR3 nucleotide sequence: TGCGCCAGCACGAGACAGGGGTCTAATGAAAAACTGTTTTTT.

As DNA, the CDR3 is TGTGCCACCAGTGATTCTTCCACGGATGGCTACACCTTC. This encodes CATSDSSTDGYTF. V is TRBV24-1 and J is TRBJ1-2; no firm D call. V lost 2 bases to trimming and J lost 6 bases, with 9 bases between them. The CDR3 is 13 amino acids. The germline gives CDR1 KGHDR, CDR2 SFDVKD.

This clonotype was recorded at least ten times. This chain connects TRBV7-2 to TRBJ2-3; the match to TRBD1 covers 7 bases. This CDR3 has 12 amino acids. Germline V gives CDR1 SGHTA, CDR2 FQGNSA. Trimming at V came to 5 bases and at J to 13 bases, leaving 9 bases not matched to a gene. The CDR3 nucleotides read TGTGCCAGCAGCCAAAACAGGGGTGATGAGTATTTT. Translation gives CASSQNRGDEYF.

This sequence joins TRBV12-5 and TRBJ2-3; a weak D match, TRBD2 (5 bases). CDR3 length: 13 amino acids. CDR1 is LGHNT and CDR2 is FRNRAP in the germline V gene. The V end lost 8 bases, the J end lost 2 bases, and 11 bases lay between the germline ends. CDR3 sequence reads: CASLADVTDTQYF. The CDR3 nucleotides read TGTGCTAGTCTAGCAGACGTCACAGATACGCAGTATTTT.

Many counts were recorded for this clonotype. J is TRBJ1-2 and V is TRBV9; no reliable D call. The germline gives CDR1 SGDLS, CDR2 YYNGEE. CDR3 length: 14 amino acids. Trimming took 0 bases from V and 2 from J, leaving 8 bases between them. DNA of the CDR3: TGTGCCAGCAGCGTAGCTAAGGAAAACTATGGCTACACCTTC. Protein product: CASSVAKENYGYTF.

V is TRBV5-1 and J is TRBJ2-5; D uncertain. Per the germline V gene, CDR1 is SGHRS and CDR2 is YFSETQ. This CDR3 contains 13 residues. V lost 4 bases to trimming and J lost 5 bases, with 12 bases between them. This CDR3 is CASSPVSRETQYF. CDR3 DNA: TGCGCCAGCAGCCCTGTTAGTCGGGAGACCCAGTACTTC.

The CDR3 protein is CASSQEPPGTYTYNEQFF. The CDR3 nucleotides are TGCGCCAGCAGCCAAGAACCCCCCGGGACTTACACGTACAATGAGCAGTTCTTC. The V and J genes are TRBV4-3 and TRBJ2-1, with a possible D match to TRBD2 (6 bases). This CDR3 contains 18 residues. Germline CDR1 is LGHNA and CDR2 is YSLEER. Trimming stripped 0 bases from V and 4 bases from J, with 19 bases between.

Only a few counts were recorded for this clonotype. The chain links TRBV13 to TRBJ2-7, with 11 nucleotides matching TRBD1. Germline CDR1 and CDR2: PRHDT and FYEKMQ (reference sequence). With V trimmed by 1 base and J by 5 bases, 7 bases remained unmatched. This CDR3 spans 16 amino acids. The chain's CDR3 is CASSLDRTGGADEQYF. CDR3 coding DNA: TGTGCCAGCAGCTTAGACCGGACAGGGGGCGCCGACGAGCAGTACTTC.

The chain combines TRBV15 with TRBJ2-7; no clear D. The CDR3 covers 13 residues. V was shortened by 3 bases and J by 7 bases, with 13 bases between the two germline ends. Per the germline V gene, CDR1 is LNHNV and CDR2 is YYDKDF (reference sequence). The chain's CDR3 is CATSSGTDNEQYF. DNA of the CDR3: TGTGCCACCAGCAGCGGTACAGACAATGAGCAGTACTTC.

The chain carries TRBV4-2 and TRBJ1-6; a weak D match, TRBD1 (5 bases). Germline loops: CDR1 LGHNA, CDR2 YNFKEQ. The CDR3 covers 17 residues. V was clipped by 4 bases and J by 2 bases, with 15 bases between them. Written as DNA, the CDR3 is TGTGCCAGCAGCCCGAGAGGGGAAAGCCCCTATAATTCACCCCTCCACTTT. It translates to CASSPRGESPYNSPLHF.

This clonotype occurred many times. This chain uses TRBV29-1 with TRBJ2-3; the D is unclear. In germline, CDR1 is SQVTM, CDR2 ANQGSEA. V was clipped by 7 bases and J by 1 base, with 6 bases between them. This CDR3 contains 11 residues. CDR3 DNA sequence: TGCAGCGCCGGTGGCACAGATACGCAGTATTTT. It is translated as CSAGGTDTQYF.

As for this clonotype: Mismatch with germline at one junction end may stem from a read error. The V and J genes are TRBV3-1 and TRBJ1-1; D remains ambiguous. CDR1 LGHDT and CDR2 YNNKEL come from the germline V gene (reference sequence). The CDR3 runs 14 residues. The CDR3, as DNA: TGTGCCAACAGCTACCGACTACTGAACACTGAAGCTTTCTTT. It specifies CANSYRLLNTEAFF.

The chain combines TRBV7-2 with TRBJ1-2; the D gene is possibly TRBD1 (5 bases). The CDR3 totals 15 residues. With 5 bases removed from V and 4 bases from J, the gap between germline ends came to 17 bases. Germline CDR1 is SGHTA and CDR2 is FQGNSA. The CDR3 sequence: CASSPPAWQGYGYTF. CDR3 in DNA: TGTGCCAGCAGCCCACCAGCTTGGCAGGGCTATGGCTACACCTTC.

This clonotype has a single count. Just one base apart from a much larger clone, this may be a read error. The V and J genes are TRBV29-1 and TRBJ2-3; D is uncertain. The CDR3 covers 11 residues. Germline CDR1 is SQVTM and CDR2 is ANQGSEA. CDR3 in amino acids: CGPLRLDTQYF. CDR3 DNA sequence: TGCGGCCCCCTCCGTTTAGATACGCAGTATTTT.

The CDR3 spells CASGINRGIQETQYF. The CDR3 DNA sequence: TGTGCCAGCGGAATTAACAGGGGGATCCAAGAGACCCAGTACTTC. The chain combines TRBV27 with TRBJ2-5; 8 bases line up with TRBD1. V lost 8 bases, J lost 1 base, and 9 bases stayed unmatched. The CDR3 length is 15 residues. Germline CDR1 reads MNHEY; CDR2 reads SMNVEV (reference sequence).

Ten or more counts support this clonotype. This sequence joins TRBV12-3 or TRBV12-4 and TRBJ1-2; 7 bases align to TRBD1. CDR3 length equals 15 residues. V shed 5 bases and J 2 bases; nucleotides not matched to a gene: 8. The CDR3 sequence: CASSRTGGGNYGYTF. CDR3 bases: TGTGCCAGCAGTCGGACAGGAGGAGGGAACTATGGCTACACCTTC.

The chain joins TRBV30 to TRBJ2-7, with TRBD1 identical over 7 bases. The DNA end lines up better with TRBJ2-5; the J call may be wrong. This CDR3 is built from 12 residues. Germline loops: CDR1 GTSNPN, CDR2 SVGIG (reference sequence). CDR3: CAGQDSGETQYF. CDR3 coding DNA: TGTGCCGGACAGGACTCTGGAGAGACCCAGTACTTC.

As concerns this clonotype: One base away lies a much larger clone, so this may be a sequencing read error. The chain links TRBV7-2 to TRBJ1-5; D remains ambiguous. Germline lookup yields CDR1 SGHTA and CDR2 FQGNSA. This CDR3 is built from 15 residues. V dropped 1 base and J dropped 6 bases, with 13 bases sitting between them. CDR3 amino acids: CASSLGPARGQPQHF. The CDR3 nucleotides read TGTGCCAGCAGCTTAGGGCCGGCCAGAGGTCAGCCCCAGCATTTT.

Notes on this clonotype: This may be a read error, as it is one base from a much larger clone. The CDR3: CASGQEGDRGTQYF. The CDR3 DNA follows: TGCGCCAGCGGCCAAGAGGGCGACAGGGGTACCCAGTACTTC. This chain connects TRBV4-3 to TRBJ2-5, with 8 bases matching TRBD1. The germline V gene has CDR1 LGHNA and CDR2 YSLEER. The CDR3 consists of 14 residues.

The J gene is TRBJ1-1, the V gene TRBV18; no clear D. V shed 4 bases and J shed 1 base, with 10 bases lying between them. CDR3 size: 14 residues. Germline-derived CDR1 and CDR2 are KGHSH and LQKENI. For the CDR3, the DNA is TGTGCCAGCTCACTTGGAGACCCGAACACTGAAGCTTTCTTT. Translated, it gives CASSLGDPNTEAFF.

This clonotype has more than one count but fewer than ten. This chain uses TRBV20-1 with TRBJ2-2; maybe TRBD1 (6 bases). V dropped 6 bases and J dropped 5 bases, with 19 bases sitting between them. This CDR3 region has 15 residues. The germline CDR1 and CDR2 sequences are DFQATT and SNEGSKA (reference sequence). The chain's CDR3 is CSAYPRGKGTGELFF. The CDR3 bases are TGCAGTGCCTACCCCAGGGGAAAAGGGACCGGGGAGCTGTTTTTT.

The chain joins TRBV10-3 to TRBJ2-3, with TRBD1 matching 8 bases. Germline values: CDR1 ENHRY, CDR2 SYGVKD. This CDR3 is 14 amino acids long. V lost 5 bases, J lost 2 bases, and 3 bases stayed unmatched. CDR3 residues: CAISTTGATDTQYF. CDR3 DNA sequence: TGTGCCATCAGTACGACAGGGGCCACAGATACGCAGTATTTT.